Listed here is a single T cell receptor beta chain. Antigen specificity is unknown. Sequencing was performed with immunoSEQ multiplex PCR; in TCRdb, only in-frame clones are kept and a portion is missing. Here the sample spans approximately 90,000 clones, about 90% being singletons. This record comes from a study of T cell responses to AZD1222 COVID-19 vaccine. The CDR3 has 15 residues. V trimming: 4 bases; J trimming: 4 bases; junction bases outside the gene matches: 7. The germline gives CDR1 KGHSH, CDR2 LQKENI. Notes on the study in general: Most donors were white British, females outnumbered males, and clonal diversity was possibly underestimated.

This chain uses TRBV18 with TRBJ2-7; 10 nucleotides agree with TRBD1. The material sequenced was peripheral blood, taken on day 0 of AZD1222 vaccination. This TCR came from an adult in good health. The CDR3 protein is CASSLSGQGRYEQYF. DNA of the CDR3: TGTGCCAGCTCACTCTCGGGACAGGGGCGTTACGAGCAGTACTTC.